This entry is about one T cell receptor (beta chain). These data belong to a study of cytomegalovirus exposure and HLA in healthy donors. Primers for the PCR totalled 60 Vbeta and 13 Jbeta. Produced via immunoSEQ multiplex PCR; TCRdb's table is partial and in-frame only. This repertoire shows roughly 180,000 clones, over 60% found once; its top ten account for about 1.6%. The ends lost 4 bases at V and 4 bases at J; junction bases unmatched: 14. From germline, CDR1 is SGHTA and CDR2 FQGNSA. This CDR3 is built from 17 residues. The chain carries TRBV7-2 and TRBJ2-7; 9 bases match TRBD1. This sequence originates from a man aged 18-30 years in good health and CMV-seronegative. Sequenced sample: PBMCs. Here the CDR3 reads CASSSRAGTGWSYEQYF. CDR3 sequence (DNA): TGTGCCAGCAGCTCCCGGGCGGGGACAGGGTGGTCGTACGAGCAGTACTTC. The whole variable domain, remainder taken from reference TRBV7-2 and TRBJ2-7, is GAGVSQSPSNKVTEKGKDVELRCDPISGHTALYWYRQSLGQGLEFLIYFQGNSAPDKSGLPSDRFSAERTGGSVSTLTIQRTQQEDSAVYLCASSSRAGTGWSYEQYFGPGTRLTVT.